The text below deals with one T cell receptor (beta chain). One end of the junction is discordant with germline, which a read error may explain. Per the study methods: Amplified reference gene primers provided the basis for estimating nucleated cell counts. TCRdb keeps only in-frame clones here, not all; method: immunoSEQ multiplex PCR. V and J calls and clone size are given by that table; D and trimming were obtained from the DNA. The table has about 100,000 clones, around four fifths seen once. The CDR3 runs to 15 residues. CDR1 and CDR2 from the germline V gene are LNHDA and SQIVND (reference sequence). This entry belongs to a study of blood T cell repertoires in COVID-19. Study as a whole: Nucleic acid was either cDNA or gDNA, and it came from T cells, B-cell-depleted T cells, or PBMCs.

Sequencing input: peripheral blood. The chain joins TRBV19 to TRBJ1-2; 10 bases line up with TRBD1. This TCR came from a woman in her 70s with acute or convalescent COVID-19. CDR3 DNA: TGTGCCAGTAGTCACTACGACAGGGGGCGGAGAGGCCACTACTTC. It is translated as CASSHYDRGRRGHYF.